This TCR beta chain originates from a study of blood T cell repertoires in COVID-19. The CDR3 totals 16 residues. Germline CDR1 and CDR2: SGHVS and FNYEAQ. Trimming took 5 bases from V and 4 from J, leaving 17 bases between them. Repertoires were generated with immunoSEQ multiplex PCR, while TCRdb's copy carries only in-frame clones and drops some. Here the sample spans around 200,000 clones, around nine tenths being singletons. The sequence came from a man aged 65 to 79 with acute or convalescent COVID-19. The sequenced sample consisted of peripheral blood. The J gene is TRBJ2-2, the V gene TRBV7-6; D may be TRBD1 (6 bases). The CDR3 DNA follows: TGTGCCAGCAGCCTATCGACAGGACTGAGCACCGGGGAGCTGTTTTTT. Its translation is CASSLSTGLSTGELFF.